One sample yielded the 13 T cell receptor beta chains listed below, sequenced in a study of neurological immune-mediated disorders. TCRdb ran MiXCR on the 5' RACE reads and lists one entry per CDR3 protein. The table shows about 30,000 distinct CDR3 sequences, with 4.5% to 7% occurring only once. The specimen was CD4+ T cells from blood. These receptors were obtained from a woman aged 50 to 65 in good health.

This clonotype was detected many times. The J gene is TRBJ2-7, the V gene TRBV7-2; D is possibly TRBD2 (6 bases). Germline assignment: CDR1 SGHTA and CDR2 FQGNSA. The germline V and J ends were trimmed by 5 bases and 3 bases, with 11 bases remaining between them. This CDR3 comprises 13 residues. CDR3 sequence (DNA): TGTGCCAGCAGCCCGGGACTTATCTACGAGCAGTACTTC. This translates into CASSPGLIYEQYF.

This clonotype was recorded at least ten times. This chain joins TRBV29-1 and TRBJ2-1; D possibly uses TRBD1 or TRBD2 (6 bases each). The germline CDR1 and CDR2 sequences are SQVTM and ANQGSEA. V lost 3 bases and J 15 bases, leaving 18 bases between the germline ends. The CDR3 has 12 amino acids. This chain's CDR3 is CSVDKGVGGRFF. CDR3 DNA sequence: TGCAGCGTTGATAAGGGGGTCGGGGGTCGGTTCTTC.

This clonotype was recorded at least ten times. This chain connects TRBV20-1 to TRBJ1-4; tentative D call: TRBD1 (5 bases). The CDR3 sequence is 16 residues long. The V end lost 0 bases, the J end lost 4 bases, and 15 bases lay between the germline ends. Germline lookup yields CDR1 DFQATT and CDR2 SNEGSKA (reference sequence). CDR3 nucleotides: TGCAGTGCTAGAGATCGGAGGGGCGCGGGTAATGAAAAACTGTTTTTT. This translates into CSARDRRGAGNEKLFF.

This clonotype was counted ten times or more. The V call is TRBV6-1, the J call TRBJ1-6; D is undetermined. Germline V gene data show CDR1 as MNHNS and CDR2 as SASEGT. The CDR3 has 15 residues. The germline V and J ends were trimmed by 2 bases and 4 bases, with 9 bases remaining between them. In DNA, the CDR3 is TGTGCCAGCAGTGAAAGTGTGGCGTATAATTCACCCCTCCACTTT. It encodes CASSESVAYNSPLHF.

This clonotype was observed at least ten times. The rearrangement joins TRBV28 to TRBJ2-1; 12 nucleotides agree with TRBD2. There are 14 residues in the CDR3. V lost 8 bases, J lost 5 bases, and 4 bases stayed unmatched. Germline CDR1 MDHEN, CDR2 SYDVKM. The CDR3 here is CASGASGGDNEQFF. In DNA form, the CDR3 reads TGTGCCAGCGGAGCTAGCGGGGGGGACAATGAGCAGTTCTTC.

This clonotype appeared many times. The rearrangement joins TRBV12-3 or TRBV12-4 to TRBJ1-5; D possibly corresponds to TRBD1 (5 bases). The CDR3 contains 16 residues. V lost 1 base, J lost 5 bases, and 15 bases lay in between. This CDR3 is CASSLGSGVGDQPQHF. The CDR3 nucleotides read TGTGCCAGCAGTTTAGGTTCTGGGGTAGGGGATCAGCCCCAGCATTTT.

This clonotype was picked up many times. The chain has TRBV7-9 and TRBJ1-5; D not resolved. The CDR3 spans 22 residues. V shed 1 base and J shed 0 bases, with 28 bases lying between them. In germline, CDR1 is SEHNR, CDR2 FQNEAQ (reference sequence). CDR3 in DNA: TGTGCCAGCAGCTTAGTAGAGGGAAGTGGCCAACCCAGGATCGATAGCAATCAGCCCCAGCATTTT. Amino acid sequence: CASSLVEGSGQPRIDSNQPQHF.

In its sample, this clonotype was seen many times. The rearrangement joins TRBV7-3 to TRBJ2-1, with D possibly matching TRBD1 (6 bases). Germline V gives CDR1 SGHTA, CDR2 FQGTGA. The ends were cut back, 5 bases at V and 6 bases at J, with 14 bases in the middle. CDR3 length: 14 amino acids. This CDR3 reads CASSPDRLGNEQFF. The CDR3 DNA reads TGTGCCAGCAGCCCCGACAGGCTGGGCAATGAGCAGTTCTTC.

Ten or more counts support this clonotype. The rearrangement joins TRBV29-1 to TRBJ2-3; D gene uncertain. Trimming removed 4 bases at V and 2 bases at J, with 10 bases between. From germline, CDR1 is SQVTM and CDR2 ANQGSEA. The CDR3 totals 13 residues. Here the CDR3 DNA reads TGCAGCGTTGTGGATCCAATCACAGATACGCAGTATTTT. Protein sequence: CSVVDPITDTQYF.

This clonotype was observed at least ten times. V and J are TRBV20-1 and TRBJ2-1; 8 bases fit TRBD1. CDR1 is DFQATT and CDR2 is SNEGSKA in the germline V gene (reference sequence). This CDR3 has 13 residues. The chain's CDR3 is CTTPRGLINEQFF. The CDR3, as DNA: TGCACCACACCCAGGGGGCTAATCAATGAGCAGTTCTTC.

This clonotype has a count of ten or more. This sequence joins TRBV7-6 and TRBJ2-5; D not certain. Germline V gene lookup returns CDR1 SGHVS and CDR2 FNYEAQ. The V end lost 5 bases, the J end lost 0 bases, and 13 bases lay between the germline ends. The CDR3 is 15 residues long. CDR3 bases: TGTGCCAGCAGCGCTAACTCAGTGTACCAAGAGACCCAGTACTTC. Residues: CASSANSVYQETQYF.

This clonotype was counted at least ten times. This chain connects TRBV27 to TRBJ2-1, with 7 positions matching TRBD2. V shed 4 bases and J 1 base; nucleotides not matched to a gene: 7. This CDR3 is built from 16 residues. The germline CDR1 and CDR2 sequences are MNHEY and SMNVEV (reference sequence). The CDR3 DNA sequence: TGTGCCAGCAGTTCCCGACTAGCTGGTTCCTACAATGAGCAGTTCTTC. Protein sequence: CASSSRLAGSYNEQFF.

In its sample, this clonotype was seen many times. The J gene is TRBJ1-1, the V gene TRBV5-8; D ambiguous. V was trimmed by 4 bases and J by 1 base, leaving 14 bases between them. This CDR3 contains 15 residues. Germline CDR1 reads SGHTS; CDR2 reads YDEGEE. The CDR3 DNA reads as TGTGCCAGCAGCAAACCCCAAGTCTCGAACACTGAAGCTTTCTTT. Its translation: CASSKPQVSNTEAFF. Combining the CDR3 with reference TRBV5-8 and TRBJ1-1 gives the whole variable domain EAGVTQSPTHLIKTRGQQATLRCSPISGHTSVYWYQQALGLGLQFLLWYDEGEERNRGNFPPRFSGRQFPNYSSELNVNALELEDSALYLCASSKPQVSNTEAFFGQGTRLTVV.